A single sample is the source of the 27 T cell receptor beta chains below, sequenced in a study of cytomegalovirus exposure and HLA in healthy donors (dated by TCRdb to about 2017). Receptor amplification or capture employed the immunoSEQ multiplex PCR assay. A mixture of 60 forward primers for TCR Vbeta segments and 13 reverse primers for TCR Jbeta segments was used in the multiplex PCR. The table was pulled from immuneACCESS by TCRdb, which kept in-frame rearrangements only. Such tables lose some clones; where checked, under half of the loss comes from unresolved V genes, and the rest has no known cause. For this sample the table gives some 180,000 clones, of which roughly 80% were detected only once. Jointly, the top ten make up roughly 1.6% of the sample. The sample was PBMCs. These receptors originate from a woman aged 18-29 years in good health and CMV-seronegative.

The genes are TRBV27 and TRBJ2-7; 10 bases agree with TRBD2. This CDR3 has 19 amino acids. Germline V gene lookup returns CDR1 MNHEY and CDR2 SMNVEV (reference sequence). Trimming at V came to 4 bases and at J to 4 bases, leaving 19 bases not matched to a gene. Written as DNA, the CDR3 is TGTGCCAGCAGTTCCAGGGCTCTAGCGGGAGCCTTTACGGGGTACGAGCAGTACGTC. It is translated as CASSSRALAGAFTGYEQYV.

This clone was counted a single time. This chain uses TRBV5-1 with TRBJ2-5; 7 bases are shared with TRBD2. The germline V gene has CDR1 SGHRS and CDR2 YFSETQ. The CDR3 is made up of 15 amino acids. The V and J ends lost 0 bases and 4 bases, in that order; junction bases with no gene match: 6. The CDR3 bases are TGCGCCAGCAGCTTGGGCGGGAGCCAAAGAGAGACCCAGTACTTC. It yields the protein CASSLGGSQRETQYF.

DNA for the CDR3: TGTGCCAGCAGCTTATCTGAAGGGGACACTGAAGCTTTCTTT. Translating it yields CASSLSEGDTEAFF. This chain connects TRBV7-9 to TRBJ1-1; possibly TRBD1 for D (5 bases). This CDR3 spans 14 amino acids. Per the germline V gene, CDR1 is SEHNR and CDR2 is FQNEAQ (reference sequence). The V gene lost 2 bases and the J gene lost 3 bases, with 10 bases spanning the gap.

In its sample, this clone was seen a few times. The V call is TRBV4-3, the J call TRBJ1-1; 12 bases are shared with TRBD1. Unmatched junction bases numbered 6, after V lost 0 bases and J lost 4 bases. This CDR3 contains 17 residues. Germline V gene sequence: CDR1 LGHNA, CDR2 YSLEER. CDR3 in DNA: TGCGCCAGCAGCCAAGAACGGGACAGGGGGCTCGCCACTGAAGCTTTCTTT. Translating it yields CASSQERDRGLATEAFF.

The chain carries TRBV28 and TRBJ2-2, with 7 bases fitting TRBD2. Germline CDR1 reads MDHEN; CDR2 reads SYDVKM. This CDR3 is built from 14 residues. Trimming at V came to 7 bases and at J to 5 bases, leaving 7 bases not matched to a gene. As DNA, the CDR3 is TGTGCCAGCAAGTCCAGCGGGATGACCGGGGAGCTGTTTTTT. Protein: CASKSSGMTGELFF.

This clone was detected once. The chain carries TRBV11-3 and TRBJ2-7, with TRBD1 as a possible D gene (5 bases). Between the trimmed V and J ends, which lost 3 bases and 1 base, there was a span of 10 bases. CDR3 size: 14 residues. Germline V lookup: CDR1 SGHNT, CDR2 YENEEA. The CDR3 coding sequence is TGTGCCAGCAGCTTGACAGCCCTTTCCTACGAGCAGTACTTC. Residues: CASSLTALSYEQYF.

V gene TRBV4-1 combines with J gene TRBJ2-1; 9 nucleotides match TRBD1. The CDR3 extends over 15 amino acids. Germline-derived CDR1 and CDR2 are MGHRA and YSYEKL. V shed 7 bases, J shed 6 bases, and the junction held 10 bases outside the gene matches. DNA for the CDR3: TGCGCCAGCAAACCGGGACAGGGACCGTCCAATGAGCAGTTCTTC. This codes for CASKPGQGPSNEQFF.

The V gene is TRBV29-1, the J gene TRBJ1-4; D perhaps matches TRBD1 (5 bases). V was shortened by 2 bases and J by 4 bases, with 11 bases between the two germline ends. The CDR3 sequence is 14 residues long. Looked up from germline, CDR1 is SQVTM and CDR2 is ANQGSEA. CDR3 bases: TGCAGCGTTGAATCAGGGTACGGTAATGAAAAACTGTTTTTT. Its protein is CSVESGYGNEKLFF.

The chain is built from TRBV7-9 and TRBJ2-2, with D unclear. The germline CDR1 and CDR2 sequences are SEHNR and FQNEAQ (reference sequence). The CDR3 has 15 amino acids. Trimming removed 4 bases from V and 1 base from J, with 10 bases in between. This CDR3 reads CASSSITGNTGELFF. The CDR3 DNA reads TGTGCCAGCAGCTCGATAACTGGGAACACCGGGGAGCTGTTTTTT.

V is TRBV7-2 and J is TRBJ1-1, with D maybe TRBD1 (5 bases). This CDR3 region has 17 residues. V shed 1 base and J shed 3 bases, with 18 bases lying between them. Looked up from germline, CDR1 is SGHTA and CDR2 is FQGNSA. In nucleotides, the CDR3 is TGTGCCAGCAGCTTAGTGTCCGGGGGGAAAAGGTACACTGAAGCTTTCTTT. As protein: CASSLVSGGKRYTEAFF.

V and J are TRBV6-6 and TRBJ2-5, with a tentative D call TRBD2 (6 bases). Trimming left V 0 bases short and J 5 bases short, with 10 bases between. The CDR3 consists of 14 residues. The germline CDR1 and CDR2 sequences are MNHNY and SVGAGI (reference sequence). This CDR3 is CASSYSGLAETQYF. DNA for the CDR3: TGTGCCAGCAGTTACTCGGGACTTGCGGAGACCCAGTACTTC.

The chain joins TRBV11-3 to TRBJ2-1, with 8 bases matching TRBD2. J was trimmed by 0 bases and V by 3 bases; bases with no gene match: 10. This CDR3 is 18 amino acids long. Per the germline V gene, CDR1 is SGHNT and CDR2 is YENEEA. The CDR3 is CASSLSNSGTSSYNEQFF. The CDR3 DNA reads as TGTGCCAGCAGCTTGTCCAATAGCGGGACGAGCTCCTACAATGAGCAGTTCTTC.

This chain connects TRBV28 to TRBJ2-7; the match to TRBD1 covers 7 bases. CDR3 length equals 12 residues. The V gene end was trimmed by 7 bases and the J gene end by 3 bases; junction bases not matched to a gene: 3. CDR1 and CDR2 from the germline V gene are MDHEN and SYDVKM. The CDR3 sequence: CASKGQDYEQYF. The CDR3, as DNA: TGTGCCAGCAAAGGACAGGACTACGAGCAGTACTTC.

The J gene is TRBJ2-1, the V gene TRBV4-3; the D is unclear. With 2 bases removed from V and 4 bases from J, the gap between germline ends came to 6 bases. Germline V gene data show CDR1 as LGHNA and CDR2 as YSLEER. The CDR3 is 13 amino acids. CDR3 in amino acids: CASSQQAYNEQFF. DNA of the CDR3: TGCGCCAGCAGCCAACAAGCTTACAATGAGCAGTTCTTC.

This sequence joins TRBV6-1 and TRBJ2-1; 9 bases match TRBD2. This CDR3 comprises 16 residues. Trimming cost V 2 bases and J 10 bases; bases outside gene matches: 12. The germline gives CDR1 MNHNS, CDR2 SASEGT. The CDR3 nucleotides are TGTGCCAGCAGTGAAATAGCGGGAGTAGGGGTTGGGGAGCAGTTCTTC. Encoded protein: CASSEIAGVGVGEQFF.

The chain couples TRBV10-1 to TRBJ2-1; D remains unclear. Trimming took 2 bases from V and 6 from J, leaving 17 bases between them. CDR3 length: 16 amino acids. Germline CDR1 and CDR2: WNHNN and SYGVQD (reference sequence). The CDR3 is CASSEVRGAPPNEQFF. For the CDR3, the DNA is TGCGCCAGCAGTGAGGTGCGCGGAGCTCCCCCCAATGAGCAGTTCTTC.

The chain combines TRBV2 with TRBJ1-5; D possibly corresponds to TRBD1 (5 bases). V was clipped by 5 bases and J by 0 bases, with 11 bases between them. The CDR3 runs to 15 residues. CDR1 and CDR2 from the germline V gene are SNHLY and FYNNEI. The CDR3 protein is CASSTQGISNQPQHF. CDR3 sequence (DNA): TGTGCCAGCAGTACCCAGGGAATTAGCAATCAGCCCCAGCATTTT.

The chain joins TRBV4-2 to TRBJ1-2; a weak D match, TRBD1 (5 bases). The CDR3 is 16 residues long. V was pared by 2 bases and J by 8 bases, with 21 bases between. Germline-derived CDR1 and CDR2 are LGHNA and YNFKEQ. CDR3 protein: CASSQTTTRGEKGYTF. CDR3 in DNA: TGTGCCAGCAGCCAAACTACGACCCGGGGGGAAAAGGGCTACACCTTC.

The V and J genes are TRBV23-1 and TRBJ2-3; 7 nucleotides agree with TRBD1. TRBV23-1 is sorted into the ORF group, with uncertain function. This CDR3 spans 15 amino acids. V dropped 2 bases and J dropped 0; count of bases not matched to a gene: 2. The CDR3 reads CASSQGDSSTDTQYF. The CDR3 nucleotides are TGCGCCAGCAGTCAAGGGGACAGTAGCACAGATACGCAGTATTTT.

J is TRBJ2-5 and V is TRBV4-1; no clear D. The DNA matches TRBJ2-7 better at its end, which makes the J call doubtful. The CDR3 is 15 amino acids. In germline, CDR1 is MGHRA, CDR2 YSYEKL. CDR3 in amino acids: CASSQIPLPPYEQYF. CDR3 DNA sequence: TGCGCCAGCAGCCAAATCCCACTACCGCCTTACGAGCAGTACTTC.

This chain uses TRBV2 with TRBJ2-5; possibly TRBD1 for D (6 bases). Per germline, CDR1 SNHLY and CDR2 FYNNEI. Trimming shortened V by 5 bases and J by 4 bases, and 17 bases separated the two germline ends. The CDR3 length is 15 residues. CDR3 region: CASSSVGGRGETQYF. CDR3 coding DNA: TGTGCCAGCAGTTCCGTAGGGGGTCGGGGAGAGACCCAGTACTTC.

This clone was observed a few times. The chain carries TRBV18 and TRBJ2-1, with TRBD2 identical over 8 bases. Germline CDR1 reads KGHSH; CDR2 reads LQKENI. The CDR3 has 17 residues. The trim removed 0 bases at V and 3 bases at J, leaving 7 bases unmatched. In DNA, the CDR3 is TGTGCCAGCTCACCACCGTTGGTAGCGGGGTACTACAATGAGCAGTTCTTC. It encodes CASSPPLVAGYYNEQFF.

The chain links TRBV14 to TRBJ1-1, with unresolved D. Germline CDR1 SGHDN, CDR2 FVKESK. This CDR3 comprises 14 residues. Trimming stripped 0 bases from V and 1 base from J, with 6 bases between. CDR3 sequence (DNA): TGTGCCAGCAGCCAAGAGGCCCGGAACACTGAAGCTTTCTTT. It translates to CASSQEARNTEAFF.

The chain carries TRBV29-1 and TRBJ2-3, with 10 bases lining up with TRBD1. The length of the CDR3 is 15 residues. The V gene's germline CDR1 is SQVTM and CDR2 ANQGSEA. V trimming: 6 bases; J trimming: 3 bases; junction bases outside the gene matches: 9. Here the CDR3 reads CSVRTGGSLTDTQYF. CDR3 nucleotides: TGCAGCGTGAGGACAGGGGGAAGTCTTACAGATACGCAGTATTTT.

The V and J genes are TRBV10-1 and TRBJ1-1; D is unresolved. Trimming stripped 8 bases from V and 4 bases from J, with 17 bases between. CDR3 size: 14 residues. CDR1 WNHNN and CDR2 SYGVQD come from the germline V gene (reference sequence). CDR3: CASSPSQQFTEAFF. The CDR3 bases are TGCGCCAGCTCCCCGTCACAACAGTTCACTGAAGCTTTCTTT.

The chain is built from TRBV6-1 and TRBJ1-2, with 9 bases fitting TRBD1. CDR1 is MNHNS and CDR2 is SASEGT in the germline V gene. This CDR3 contains 14 residues. V gave up 7 bases and J gave up 1 base; unmatched junction bases: 4. In DNA form, the CDR3 reads TGTGCCAGCACCGACAGGGGGGTTAACTATGGCTACACCTTC. This codes for CASTDRGVNYGYTF.

The chain is built from TRBV7-2 and TRBJ2-1; D is possibly TRBD2 (7 bases). The CDR3 consists of 17 residues. The germline V gene encodes CDR1 SGHTA and CDR2 FQGNSA. The V end was cut by 6 bases, the J end by 0 bases, with 18 bases between. In DNA, the CDR3 is TGTGCCAGCAGGTCGGTGGGGGGGCGGAGCTCCTACAATGAGCAGTTCTTC. The encoded protein is CASRSVGGRSSYNEQFF.